The 6 T cell receptor beta chains given below trace back to one sample, sequenced in a study of pediatric ulcerative colitis. Produced via immunoSEQ multiplex PCR; TCRdb's table is partial and in-frame only. The top ten clones hold approximately 3.9% of a sample with approximately 11,000 clones, roughly four fifths of them seen once. The rectum was sampled with one to two pinch biopsies at colonoscopy. Source material: gut tissue. These TCRs come from a girl under 18 who was a control in a study of pediatric ulcerative colitis.

The gene calls are TRBV2 and TRBJ1-1; D not resolved. Germline V lookup: CDR1 SNHLY, CDR2 FYNNEI. The CDR3 consists of 12 residues. V gave up 4 bases and J gave up 8 bases, with 11 bases separating them. The CDR3 spells CASSGDVIEAFF. DNA of the CDR3: TGTGCCAGCAGTGGAGACGTGATCGAAGCTTTCTTT.

The genes are TRBV7-2 and TRBJ1-3; D is unclear. Germline CDR1 and CDR2: SGHTA and FQGNSA. Trimming removed 4 bases from V and 0 bases from J, with 13 bases in between. The length of the CDR3 is 16 residues. DNA for the CDR3: TGTGCCAGCAGCTCGACCCGCGGGAGCTCTGGAAACACCATATATTTT. Translated, it gives CASSSTRGSSGNTIYF. The full variable domain, rest sourced from reference TRBV7-2 and TRBJ1-3, is GAGVSQSPSNKVTEKGKDVELRCDPISGHTALYWYRQSLGQGLEFLIYFQGNSAPDKSGLPSDRFSAERTGGSVSTLTIQRTQQEDSAVYLCASSSTRGSSGNTIYFGEGSWLTVV.

The V gene is TRBV7-8, the J gene TRBJ1-1; D uncertain. Germline V gives CDR1 SGHVS, CDR2 FQNEAQ. There are 13 residues in the CDR3. V was pared by 5 bases and J by 5 bases, with 12 bases between. The CDR3 region has the DNA TGTGCCAGCAGCGGTAACTTGGGTACTGAAGCTTTCTTT. Its protein product is CASSGNLGTEAFF.

The chain couples TRBV19 to TRBJ1-5, with a possible D match to TRBD1 (6 bases). The V and J ends lost 1 base and 5 bases respectively, with 15 bases between them. Germline CDR1 and CDR2: LNHDA and SQIVND (reference sequence). The CDR3 consists of 16 residues. The CDR3 bases are TGTGCCAGTAGTATAGGAGGGGGGTTCTCGGATCAGCCCCAGCATTTT. This sequence encodes CASSIGGGFSDQPQHF.

Of note for this clone: Other DNA sequences in the same sample also yield this CDR3. This sequence joins TRBV20-1 and TRBJ2-1; D is uncertain. This CDR3 is 11 amino acids long. Germline V CDR1 and CDR2: DFQATT, SNEGSKA (reference sequence). V was pared by 2 bases and J by 4 bases, with 3 bases between. The CDR3 DNA sequence: TGCAGTGCTAGACTATACAATGAGCAGTTCTTC. Protein sequence: CSARLYNEQFF.

This chain links TRBV6-4 with TRBJ2-3; 10 nucleotides agree with TRBD1. The CDR3 loop spans 16 amino acids. Per germline, CDR1 MRHNA and CDR2 SNTAGT. V lost 0 bases, J lost 1 base, and 1 base stayed unmatched. CDR3 amino acids: CASSDSGTGGTDTQYF. As DNA, the CDR3 is TGTGCCAGCAGTGACTCCGGGACAGGGGGCACAGATACGCAGTATTTT.